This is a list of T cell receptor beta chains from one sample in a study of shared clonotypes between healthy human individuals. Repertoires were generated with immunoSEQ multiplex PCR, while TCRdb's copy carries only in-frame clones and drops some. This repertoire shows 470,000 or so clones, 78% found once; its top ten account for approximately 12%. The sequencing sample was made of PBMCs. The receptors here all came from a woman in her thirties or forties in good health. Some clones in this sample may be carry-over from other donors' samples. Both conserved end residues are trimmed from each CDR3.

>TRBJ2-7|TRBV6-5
ASTRGQGDEQY
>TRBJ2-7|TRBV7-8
ASSSIYEQY
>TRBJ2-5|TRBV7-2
ASSPRSQETQY
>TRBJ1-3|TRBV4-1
ASSQDKGLSGNTIY
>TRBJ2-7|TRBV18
ASSVQGYEQY
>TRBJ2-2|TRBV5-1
ASNPTAADTGELF
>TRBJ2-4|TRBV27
ASGAAKNIQY
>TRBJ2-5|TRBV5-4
ASSDRVQETQY
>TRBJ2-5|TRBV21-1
ASSKADRVEETQY
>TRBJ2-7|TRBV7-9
ASSFGGRSYEQY
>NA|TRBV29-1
SVTPGQTYEQY
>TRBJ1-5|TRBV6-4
ASSPGETSNQPQH
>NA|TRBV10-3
AISGATSTTYEQY
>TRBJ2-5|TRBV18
ASSPTGFGYQETQY
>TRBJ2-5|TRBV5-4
ASSLASGSPDRETQY
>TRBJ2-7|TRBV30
AWNGGRLAGGGRYEQY
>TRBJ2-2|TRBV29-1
SVAGGGGELF
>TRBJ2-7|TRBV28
ASSLQAGLSYEQY
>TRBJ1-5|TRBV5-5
ASSFEGAFWNQPQH
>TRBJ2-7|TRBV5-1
ASSLGYEQY
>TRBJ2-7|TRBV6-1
ASSENQGLYEQY
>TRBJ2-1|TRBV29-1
SARDSMDEQF
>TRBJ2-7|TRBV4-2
ASSQEIGQGDSYEQY
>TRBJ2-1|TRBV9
ASSVGLAGGPSYNEQF
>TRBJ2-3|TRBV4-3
ASSQELALGPDTQY
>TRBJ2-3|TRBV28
ASRSGQGRDTQY
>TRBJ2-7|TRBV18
ASSQRTGGSYEQY
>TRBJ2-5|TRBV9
ASSVATTSGQETQY
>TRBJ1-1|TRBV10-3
AISLQGTNTEAF
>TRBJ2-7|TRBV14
ASSPNTELYEQY
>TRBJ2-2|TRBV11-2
ASSFVPLTGELF
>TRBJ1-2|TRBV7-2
ASSLARWDREYGYT